Shown below are 4 T cell receptor beta chains from a single sample sequenced in a study of T cell clonality in common variable immunodeficiency (dated by TCRdb to the mid-2010s). Receptor libraries were prepared by the immunoSEQ multiplex PCR assay. TCRdb retrieved this table from immuneACCESS and kept in-frame rearrangements only. Not all clones are present; in checked studies, unresolved V genes account for under half, and no reason is known for the remainder. There are 50,000 to 60,000 clones in this sample, and none of them is a singleton. Of the sample, about 0.85% falls within the top ten clones. The sequencing input was peripheral blood mononuclear cells. The origin of the receptors is a person aged 18 to 75 in good health.

This clone turned up a few times. CDR3 amino acids: CASSPSQGKSDTQYF. Incomplete CDR3 DNA: TGTGCCAGCTCACCCTCACAGGGGAAGTCAGATACG. The gene calls are TRBV18 and TRBJ2-3; 7 bases fit TRBD1. The missing CDR3 end, 3 residues past where the read stops, is filled in from the germline J gene. CDR3 length equals 15 residues. The germline V gene encodes CDR1 KGHSH and CDR2 LQKENI. Losses at the gene ends were 3 bases for V and 4 bases for J; bases not matched to a gene: 7.

The table lists this clone with many counts. The read terminates 3 residues ahead of where the CDR3 ends, so the germline J gene completes it. The rearrangement uses TRBV7-2 and TRBJ2-1; TRBD2 is a possible D gene (7 bases). The germline V and J ends were trimmed by 2 bases and 8 bases, with 16 bases remaining between them. From germline, CDR1 is SGHTA and CDR2 FQGNSA. The CDR3 runs to 15 residues. CDR3 DNA, as far as it was read: TGTGCCAGCAGCTTAAGTAGTAGGGGGGGCCATGAG. Protein sequence: CASSLSSRGGHE. The CDR3 in full is CASSLSSRGGHEQFF.

This clone was detected ten times or more. The read finishes 3 residues shy of the CDR3 end, and the germline J gene is used to complete it. V and J are TRBV30 and TRBJ2-7, with D possibly being TRBD2 (7 bases). The CDR3 runs to 13 residues. Germline V gene sequence: CDR1 GTSNPN, CDR2 SVGIG (reference sequence). The V end lost 8 bases, the J end lost 4 bases, and 18 bases lay between the germline ends. CDR3 bases read: TGTGCCCTCCGTGTGGGAGGGGGATACGAG. Its protein product is CALRVGGGYE. The CDR3 reads in full as CALRVGGGYEQYF.

This clone was detected ten times or more. Read coverage stops 3 residues before the CDR3 terminus; the germline J gene supplies the remainder. The gene calls are TRBV12-3 or TRBV12-4 and TRBJ1-2; TRBD1 agrees at 10 bases. The ends lost 2 bases at V and 2 bases at J; junction bases unmatched: 2. This CDR3 region has 15 residues. Incomplete CDR3 DNA: TGTGCCAGCAGTTTATGGGACAGGGGAAACTATGGC. Amino acids: CASSLWDRGNYG. The full CDR3 is CASSLWDRGNYGYTF.